The clone carrying this TCR beta chain is medium-sized (0.01 to 0.1%) by share. Its target is unknown. A library prepared for alpha chains yielded this beta chain as an off-target read; its size is of little meaning. The study tagged each TCR cDNA molecule with a unique molecular identifier. TCRdb re-derived calls from the 5' RACE reads in MiXCR, one entry per CDR3 protein. The table shows approximately 7,800 distinct CDR3 sequences, with about 8.3% occurring only once. The data belong to a study of spatial heterogeneity in lung cancer. Turning to the study itself: Alpha-chain detections were consistently fewer than beta-chain detections among the sequences. Raw reads contained each unique TCR and UMI combination more than ten times on average. Overall study findings and caveats: Resection blood, more than follow-up blood, showed ubiquitous expanded tumor TCRs.

Described time point: sample taken at primary tumor resection. Sequencing covered unsorted whole RNA taken from tumor, nontumor lung or frozen PBMC. Germline-derived CDR1 and CDR2 are MNHEY and SMNVEV (reference sequence). The V and J ends lost 3 bases and 4 bases respectively, with 13 bases between them. The CDR3 runs to 14 residues. The clonotype comes from a male donor with early-stage non-small cell lung cancer. This chain joins TRBV27 and TRBJ2-7; possible D gene TRBD2, 6 bases. The material sequenced was PBMCs, taken at surgery. The DNA of the CDR3 is TGTGCCAGCAGTTTCCGTCGGGGGACTTACGAGCAGTACTTC. Translation: CASSFRRGTYEQYF.